This entry concerns a single TCR beta chain. Which antigen it targets is not known. Within one base of it there is no much larger clone, and no base qualities were kept. The source of the sample is a study of blood T cell repertoires in COVID-19 (dated by TCRdb to between 2020 and 2021). With respect to the entire study: Collaborator samples came from the United States, Italy and Spain and covered acute and convalescent phases of COVID-19. The prospective study material was composed of cDNA or gDNA derived from T cells, B-cell-depleted T cells, or PBMCs. Deeply sampled blood TCRbeta repertoires from subjects exposed to, actively infected with, or recovered from COVID-19 were included in the dataset. The repertoires were released in a freely available public database intended as a resource for research on the immune response to SARS-CoV-2. Samples were obtained from the ongoing ImmuneRACE study (first 160 participants) and from about 1,300 subjects provided by 6 global collaborators. The sample metadata nearly always contained a de-identified subject ID, COVID-19 status, age in years and sex. Where available, HLA class I and class II types were obtained from metadata supplied by the sample provider rather than from assay-based typing. Overall study results and their limits: The amount of clinical and demographic metadata varied by source and participant and was provided uncurated.

The germline V gene (reference sequence) supplies CDR1 SGHAT and CDR2 FQDESV. Counted from cysteine to phenylalanine, this CDR3 has 14 amino acids. The read is trimmed to its CDR3 DNA, 42 bases read in frame from base 1. Trimming removed 1 base from V and 1 base from J, leaving 7 bases between the germline ends. One collaborating source in Seattle enrolled patients during active infection and followed them longitudinally through the course of disease. Collaborating institutions collected whole blood in K2EDTA tubes following their own protocols. Collaborator samples were shipped for TCRbeta analysis as frozen whole blood, isolated PBMCs, or DNA extracted from either sample type. TCRbeta CDR3 regions were amplified from genomic DNA using the immunoSEQ Assay, a bias-controlled multiplex PCR. The original pipeline was this. The number of nucleated cells in each sample was estimated from the amplification of reference gene primers within the assay. To quantify the absolute abundance of each unique TCRbeta CDR3 rearrangement, sequence reads were collapsed and filtered. For each sample, productive Simpson clonality was calculated as the square root of Simpson's diversity index over productive rearrangements. The source is immuneACCESS, and TCRdb retained only in-frame sequences with V and J called. Part of the clones is not carried over; for the studies checked, unresolved V genes explain less than half of this, and the remainder is unexplained. That table gives V, J and clone size, and the DNA gave D and trimming. In all, the sample holds around 190,000 clones, and more than 70% of those were seen once. The ten largest clones take up 18% of the sample.

Material: peripheral blood. The receptor comes from a man over 45 with COVID-19, enrolled during active disease. The chain is encoded by TRBV11-1 joined to TRBJ2-5; no D gene can be assigned with confidence. The nucleotide sequence reads TGTGCCAGCAGCTTAGGAGCAGGCCAAGAGACCCAGTACTTC. The translation is CASSLGAGQETQYF.